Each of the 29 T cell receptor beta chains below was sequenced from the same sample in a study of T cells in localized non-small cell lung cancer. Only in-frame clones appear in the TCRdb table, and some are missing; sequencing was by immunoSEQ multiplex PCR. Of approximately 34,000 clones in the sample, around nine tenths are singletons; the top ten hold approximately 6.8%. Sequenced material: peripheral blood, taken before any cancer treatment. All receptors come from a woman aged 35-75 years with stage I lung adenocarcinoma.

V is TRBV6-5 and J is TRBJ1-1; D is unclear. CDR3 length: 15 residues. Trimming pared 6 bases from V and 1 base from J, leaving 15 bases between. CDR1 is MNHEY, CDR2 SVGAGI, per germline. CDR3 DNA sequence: TGTGCCAGCAGCGAACCTCCGCGGGGGAACACTGAAGCTTTCTTT. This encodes CASSEPPRGNTEAFF.

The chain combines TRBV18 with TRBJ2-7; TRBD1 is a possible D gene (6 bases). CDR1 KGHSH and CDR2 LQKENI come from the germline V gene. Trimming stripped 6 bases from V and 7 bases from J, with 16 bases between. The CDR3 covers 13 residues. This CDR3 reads CASSEQGTGEQYF. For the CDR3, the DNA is TGTGCCAGCTCGGAACAGGGAACAGGAGAGCAGTACTTC. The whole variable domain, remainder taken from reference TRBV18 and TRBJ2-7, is NAGVMQNPRHLVRRRGQEARLRCSPMKGHSHVYWYRQLPEEGLKFMVYLQKENIIDESGMPKERFSAEFPKEGPSILRIQQVVRGDSAAYFCASSEQGTGEQYFGPGTRLTVT.

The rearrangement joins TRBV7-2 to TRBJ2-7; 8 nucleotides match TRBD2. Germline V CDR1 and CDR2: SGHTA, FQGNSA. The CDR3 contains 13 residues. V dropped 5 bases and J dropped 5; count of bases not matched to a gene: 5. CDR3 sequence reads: CASSPGLGDEQYF. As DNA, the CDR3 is TGTGCCAGCAGCCCGGGACTAGGGGACGAGCAGTACTTC.

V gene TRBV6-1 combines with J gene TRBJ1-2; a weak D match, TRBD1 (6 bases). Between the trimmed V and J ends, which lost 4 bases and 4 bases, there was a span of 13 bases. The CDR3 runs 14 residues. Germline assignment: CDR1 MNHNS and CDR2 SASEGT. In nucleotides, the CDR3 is TGTGCCAGCAGTGTGGGGGCCCGGGTCTATGGCTACACCTTC. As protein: CASSVGARVYGYTF.

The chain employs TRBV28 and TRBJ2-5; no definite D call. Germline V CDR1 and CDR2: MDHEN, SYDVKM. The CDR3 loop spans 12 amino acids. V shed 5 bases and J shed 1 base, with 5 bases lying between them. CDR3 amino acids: CASSPFQETQYF. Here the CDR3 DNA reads TGTGCCAGCAGTCCTTTCCAAGAGACCCAGTACTTC.

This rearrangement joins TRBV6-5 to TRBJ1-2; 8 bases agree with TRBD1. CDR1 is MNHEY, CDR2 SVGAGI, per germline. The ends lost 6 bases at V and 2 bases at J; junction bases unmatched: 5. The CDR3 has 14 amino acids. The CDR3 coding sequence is TGTGCCAGCAGATCCTACAGGGGGAACTATGGCTACACCTTC. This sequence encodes CASRSYRGNYGYTF.

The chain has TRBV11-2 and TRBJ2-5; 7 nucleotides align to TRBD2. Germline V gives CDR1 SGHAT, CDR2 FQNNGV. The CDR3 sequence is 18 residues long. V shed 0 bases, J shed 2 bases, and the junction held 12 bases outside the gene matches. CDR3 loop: CASSLDVLGDYGQETQYF. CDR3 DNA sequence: TGTGCCAGCAGCTTAGACGTTCTTGGGGACTATGGGCAAGAGACCCAGTACTTC.

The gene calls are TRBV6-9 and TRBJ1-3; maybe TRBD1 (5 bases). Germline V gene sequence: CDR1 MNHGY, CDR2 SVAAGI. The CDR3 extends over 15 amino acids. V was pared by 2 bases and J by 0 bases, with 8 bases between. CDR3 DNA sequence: TGTGCCAGCAGTTATCGGGGGAGCTCTGGAAACACCATATATTTT. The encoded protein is CASSYRGSSGNTIYF.

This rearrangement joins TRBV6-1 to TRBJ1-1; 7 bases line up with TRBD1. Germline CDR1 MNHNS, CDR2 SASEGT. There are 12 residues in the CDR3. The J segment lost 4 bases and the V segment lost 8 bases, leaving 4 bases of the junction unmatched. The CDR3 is CASSTGITEAFF. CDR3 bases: TGTGCCAGCTCGACAGGGATCACTGAAGCTTTCTTT.

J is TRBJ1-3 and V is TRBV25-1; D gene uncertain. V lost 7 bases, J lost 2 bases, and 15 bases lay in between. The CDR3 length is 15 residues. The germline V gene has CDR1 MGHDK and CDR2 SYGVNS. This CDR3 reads CASTSLGMTGNTIYF. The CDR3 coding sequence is TGTGCCAGCACTTCCTTAGGTATGACTGGAAACACCATATATTTT.

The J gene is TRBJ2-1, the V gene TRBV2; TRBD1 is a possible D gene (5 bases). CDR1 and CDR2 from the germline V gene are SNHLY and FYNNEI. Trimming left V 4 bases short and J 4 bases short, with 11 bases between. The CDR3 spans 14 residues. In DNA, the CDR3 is TGTGCCAGCAGTGGCAGGGTGTCTTACAATGAGCAGTTCTTC. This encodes CASSGRVSYNEQFF.

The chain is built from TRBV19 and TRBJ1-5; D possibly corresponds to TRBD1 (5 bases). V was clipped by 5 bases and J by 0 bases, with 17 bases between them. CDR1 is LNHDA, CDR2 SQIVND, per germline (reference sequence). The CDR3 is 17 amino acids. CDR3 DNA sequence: TGTGCCAGTAGTTCACCATGGGGCAGGGATAGCAATCAGCCCCAGCATTTT. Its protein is CASSSPWGRDSNQPQHF.

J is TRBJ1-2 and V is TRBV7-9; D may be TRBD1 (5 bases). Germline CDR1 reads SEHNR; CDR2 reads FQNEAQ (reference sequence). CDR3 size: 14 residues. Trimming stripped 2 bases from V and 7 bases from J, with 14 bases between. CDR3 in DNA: TGTGCCAGCAGCTTAACAAGGGGTTGGGGTGGCTACACCTTC. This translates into CASSLTRGWGGYTF.

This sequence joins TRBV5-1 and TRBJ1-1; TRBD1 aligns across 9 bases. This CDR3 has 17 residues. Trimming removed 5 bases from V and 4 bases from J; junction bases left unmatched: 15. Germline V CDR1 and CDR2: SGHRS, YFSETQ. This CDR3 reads CASRPSTGGSFSTEAFF. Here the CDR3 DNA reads TGCGCCAGCAGGCCTAGCACAGGGGGCAGTTTTAGCACTGAAGCTTTCTTT.

As DNA, the CDR3 is TGTGCCAGCAGGCCTAACACAGGGGCAAACACTGAAGCTTTCTTT. Its translation: CASRPNTGANTEAFF. The genes are TRBV28 and TRBJ1-1; the match to TRBD1 covers 7 bases. Germline CDR1 MDHEN, CDR2 SYDVKM. This CDR3 has 15 amino acids. J was trimmed by 2 bases and V by 6 bases; bases with no gene match: 9.

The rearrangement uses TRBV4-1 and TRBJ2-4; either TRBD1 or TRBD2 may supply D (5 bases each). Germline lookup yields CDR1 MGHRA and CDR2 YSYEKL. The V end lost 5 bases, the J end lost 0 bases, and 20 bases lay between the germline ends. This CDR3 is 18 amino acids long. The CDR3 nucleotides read TGCGCCAGCAGCACGGGGCTCGCCAAGGGCATAGCCAAAAACATTCAGTACTTC. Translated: CASSTGLAKGIAKNIQYF.

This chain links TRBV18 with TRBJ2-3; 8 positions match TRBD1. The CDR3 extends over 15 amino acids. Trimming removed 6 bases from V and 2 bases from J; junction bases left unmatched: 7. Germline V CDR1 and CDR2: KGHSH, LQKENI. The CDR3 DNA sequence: TGTGCCAGCTCGCCAGACAGGGGCCCCACAGATACGCAGTATTTT. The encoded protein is CASSPDRGPTDTQYF.

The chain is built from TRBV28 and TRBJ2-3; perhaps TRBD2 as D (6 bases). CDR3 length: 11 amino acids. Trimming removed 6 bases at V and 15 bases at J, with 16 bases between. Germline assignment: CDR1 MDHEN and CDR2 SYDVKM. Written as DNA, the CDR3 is TGTGCCAGCAGGGGCCTCCGGGACTTCTATTTT. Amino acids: CASRGLRDFYF.

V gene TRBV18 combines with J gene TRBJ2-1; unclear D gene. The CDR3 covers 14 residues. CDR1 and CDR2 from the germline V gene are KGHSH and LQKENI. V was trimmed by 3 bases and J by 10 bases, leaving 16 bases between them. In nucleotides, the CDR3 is TGTGCCAGCTCACCTACCACAAGTCAGAGGGAGCAGTTCTTC. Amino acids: CASSPTTSQREQFF.

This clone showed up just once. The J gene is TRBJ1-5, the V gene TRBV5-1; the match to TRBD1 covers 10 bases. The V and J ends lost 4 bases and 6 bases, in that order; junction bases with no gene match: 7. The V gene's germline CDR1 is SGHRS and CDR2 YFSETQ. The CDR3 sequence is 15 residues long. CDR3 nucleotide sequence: TGCGCCAGCAGCCCCGGACAGGGGGGGAGTCAGCCCCAGCATTTT. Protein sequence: CASSPGQGGSQPQHF.

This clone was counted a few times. The CDR3 here is CASSAQGSNYGYTF. The CDR3 nucleotides read TGTGCCAGCAGCGCACAGGGGTCTAACTATGGCTACACCTTC. The chain uses TRBV11-1 and TRBJ1-2; 7 bases match TRBD1. The V gene end was trimmed by 5 bases and the J gene end by 0 bases; junction bases not matched to a gene: 3. The CDR3 contains 14 residues. Germline CDR1 and CDR2: SGHAT and FQDESV (reference sequence).

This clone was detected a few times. CDR3 sequence reads: CASSLQENTEAFF. For the CDR3, the DNA is TGTGCCAGTAGCCTACAGGAGAACACTGAAGCTTTCTTT. This chain connects TRBV19 to TRBJ1-1; weak D call: TRBD1 (5 bases). From germline, CDR1 is LNHDA and CDR2 SQIVND (reference sequence). The CDR3 sequence is 13 residues long. Trimming took 6 bases from V and 1 from J, leaving 9 bases between them. The entire variable domain, with the rest obtained from reference TRBV19 and TRBJ1-1, is as follows: DGGITQSPKYLFRKEGQNVTLSCEQNLNHDAMYWYRQDPGQGLRLIYYSQIVNDFQKGDIAEGYSVSREKKESFPLTVTSAQKNPTAFYLCASSLQENTEAFFGQGTRLTVV.

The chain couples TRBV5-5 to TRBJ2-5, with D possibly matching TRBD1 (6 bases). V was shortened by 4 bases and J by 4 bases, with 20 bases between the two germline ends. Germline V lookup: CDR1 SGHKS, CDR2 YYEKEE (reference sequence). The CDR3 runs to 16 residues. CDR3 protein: CASSPSNRVDGETQYF. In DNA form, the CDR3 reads TGTGCCAGCAGCCCATCAAACAGGGTGGATGGAGAGACCCAGTACTTC. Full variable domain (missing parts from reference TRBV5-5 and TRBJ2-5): DAGVTQSPTHLIKTRGQQVTLRCSPISGHKSVSWYQQVLGQGPQFIFQYYEKEERGRGNFPDRFSARQFPNYSSELNVNALLLGDSALYLCASSPSNRVDGETQYFGPGTRLLVL.

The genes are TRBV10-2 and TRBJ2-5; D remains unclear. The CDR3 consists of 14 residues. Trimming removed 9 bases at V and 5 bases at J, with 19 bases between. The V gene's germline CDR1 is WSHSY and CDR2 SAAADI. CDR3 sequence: CASQSDVNRETQYF. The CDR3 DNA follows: TGCGCCAGTCAGAGTGATGTGAATCGGGAGACCCAGTACTTC.

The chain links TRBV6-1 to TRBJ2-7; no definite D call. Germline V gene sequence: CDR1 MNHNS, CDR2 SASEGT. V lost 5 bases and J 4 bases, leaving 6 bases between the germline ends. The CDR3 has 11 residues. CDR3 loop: CASSRKYEQYF. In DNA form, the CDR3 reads TGTGCCAGCAGTCGTAAGTACGAGCAGTACTTC.

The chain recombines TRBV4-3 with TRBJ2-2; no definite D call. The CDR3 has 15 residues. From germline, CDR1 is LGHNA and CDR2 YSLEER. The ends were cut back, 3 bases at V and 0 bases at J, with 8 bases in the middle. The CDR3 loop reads CASSHQATNTGELFF. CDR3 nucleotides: TGCGCCAGCAGCCACCAAGCGACGAACACCGGGGAGCTGTTTTTT.

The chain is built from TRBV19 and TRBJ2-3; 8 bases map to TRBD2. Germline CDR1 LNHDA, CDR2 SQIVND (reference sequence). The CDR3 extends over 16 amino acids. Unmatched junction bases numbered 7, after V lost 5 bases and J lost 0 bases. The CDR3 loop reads CASSAGSGSSTDTQYF. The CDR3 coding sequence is TGTGCCAGTAGTGCAGGGAGCGGGAGTAGCACAGATACGCAGTATTTT.

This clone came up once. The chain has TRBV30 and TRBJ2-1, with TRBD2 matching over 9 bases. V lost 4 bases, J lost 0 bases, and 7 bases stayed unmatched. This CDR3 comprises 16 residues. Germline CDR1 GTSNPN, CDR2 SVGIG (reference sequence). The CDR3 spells CAWKGGGVSSYNEQFF. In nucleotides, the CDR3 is TGTGCCTGGAAAGGCGGGGGGGTTAGCTCCTACAATGAGCAGTTCTTC. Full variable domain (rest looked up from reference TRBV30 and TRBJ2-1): SQTIHQWPATLVQPVGSPLSLECTVEGTSNPNLYWYRQAAGRGLQLLFYSVGIGQISSEVPQNLSASRPQDRQFILSSKKLLLSDSGFYLCAWKGGGVSSYNEQFFGPGTRLTVL.

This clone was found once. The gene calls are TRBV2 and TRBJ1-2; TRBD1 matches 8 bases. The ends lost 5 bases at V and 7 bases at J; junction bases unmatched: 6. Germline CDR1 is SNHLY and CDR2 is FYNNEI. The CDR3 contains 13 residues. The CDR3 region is CASSSTGESGYTF. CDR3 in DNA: TGTGCCAGCAGTTCGACAGGGGAAAGTGGCTACACCTTC.